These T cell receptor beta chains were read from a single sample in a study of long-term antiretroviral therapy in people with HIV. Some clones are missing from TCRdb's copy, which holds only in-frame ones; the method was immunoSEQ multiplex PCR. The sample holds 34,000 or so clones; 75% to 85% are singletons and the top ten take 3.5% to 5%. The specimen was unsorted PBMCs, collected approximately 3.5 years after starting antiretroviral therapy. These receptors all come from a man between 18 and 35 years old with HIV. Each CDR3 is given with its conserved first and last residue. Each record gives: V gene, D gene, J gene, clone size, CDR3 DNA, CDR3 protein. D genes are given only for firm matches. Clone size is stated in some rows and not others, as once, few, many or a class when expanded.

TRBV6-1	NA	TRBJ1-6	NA	TGTGCCAGCCAGGGTGAAAATTCACCCCTCCACTTT	CASQGENSPLHF
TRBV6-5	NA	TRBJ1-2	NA	TGTGCCAGCAGTTATCAACAGGGCATCTATGGCTACACCTTC	CASSYQQGIYGYTF
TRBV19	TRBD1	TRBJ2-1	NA	TGTGCCAGTAGGAGGGACAGGGAAGTAGGTGAGCAGTTCTTC	CASRRDREVGEQFF
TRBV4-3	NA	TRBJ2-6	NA	TGCGCCAGCAGCCAAGATGACAGGCCACCCTCTGGGGCCAACGTCCTGACTTTC	CASSQDDRPPSGANVLTF
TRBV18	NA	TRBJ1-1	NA	TGTGCCAGCTCACTCTCAGGGGTAGAGACTGAAGCTTTCTTT	CASSLSGVETEAFF
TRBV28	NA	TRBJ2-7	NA	TGTGCCAGCAGTTTAGCGGGTAAGCAGTACTTC	CASSLAGKQYF
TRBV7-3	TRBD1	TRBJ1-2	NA	TGTGCCAGCAGCGAAGACAGGGTGACCTATGGCTACACCTTC	CASSEDRVTYGYTF
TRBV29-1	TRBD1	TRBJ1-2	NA	TGCAGCGTTGATCAGGGGGCGGACTATGGCTACACCTTC	CSVDQGADYGYTF
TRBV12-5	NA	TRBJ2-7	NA	TGTGCTAGTGGTTTGAATGACGGGGCGATCGAGCAGTACTTC	CASGLNDGAIEQYF
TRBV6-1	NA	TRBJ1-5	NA	TGTGCCAGCCGACAGATTAATAGCAATCAGCCCCAGCATTTT	CASRQINSNQPQHF
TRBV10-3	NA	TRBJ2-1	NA	TGTGCCATCAGTGGGGGGCGGGAGCCTTACAATGAGCAGTTCTTC	CAISGGREPYNEQFF
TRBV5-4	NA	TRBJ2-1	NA	TGTGCCAGCAGCTTGCGTTCGCTTTACAATGAGCAGTTCTTC	CASSLRSLYNEQFF
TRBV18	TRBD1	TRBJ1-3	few	TGTGCCAGCTCACCACCGGGACAGGGCTCTTTCGCTGGAAACACCATATATTTT	CASSPPGQGSFAGNTIYF
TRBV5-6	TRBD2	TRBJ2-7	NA	TGTGCCAGCAGGCCGGGACTACTTTCCGAGCAGTACTTC	CASRPGLLSEQYF
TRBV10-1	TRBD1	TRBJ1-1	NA	TGCGCCAGCACCCCGGGACAGGGAATAACTGAAGCTTTCTTT	CASTPGQGITEAFF
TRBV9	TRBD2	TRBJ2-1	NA	TGTGCCAGCAGCGTAGCTCCAGGGACTAGCGGGGGGGCCAGATCTCGGAATGAGCAGTTCTTC	CASSVAPGTSGGARSRNEQFF
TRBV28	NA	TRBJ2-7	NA	TGTGCCAGCAGTTTCTCTACCTACGAGCAGTACTTC	CASSFSTYEQYF
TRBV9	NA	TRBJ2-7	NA	TGTGCCAGCAGCCCCTCGGAACAGGGCTCCTACGAGCAGTACTTC	CASSPSEQGSYEQYF
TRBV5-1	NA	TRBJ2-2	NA	TGCGCCAGCAGCTTGTCGCAGGGGGGCACCGGGGAGCTGTTTTTT	CASSLSQGGTGELFF
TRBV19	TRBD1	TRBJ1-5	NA	TGTGCCAGTAGTCCGGGACAGGGGGCTCATCAGCCCCAGCATTTT	CASSPGQGAHQPQHF
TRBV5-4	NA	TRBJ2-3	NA	TGTGCCAGCAGCTTAGGGGCTGGTGGCACAGATACGCAGTATTTT	CASSLGAGGTDTQYF
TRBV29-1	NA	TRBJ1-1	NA	TGCAGCGTTGCCCCGGAGGGGACTGAAGCTTTCTTT	CSVAPEGTEAFF
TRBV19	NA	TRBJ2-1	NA	TGTGCCAGTAGCCACCTGACGGTTGAGCAGTTCTTC	CASSHLTVEQFF
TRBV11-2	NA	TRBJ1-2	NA	TGTGCCAGCAGCTCTGACTGGACGGAATTCTATGGCTACACCTTC	CASSSDWTEFYGYTF
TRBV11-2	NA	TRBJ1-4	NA	TGTGCCAGCAGCCCGTTTTTGGGACCTCCTAATGAAAAACTGTTTTTT	CASSPFLGPPNEKLFF
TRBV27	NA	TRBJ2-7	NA	TGTGCCAGCAGTTTAGGGAAGGGGGCCTACGAGCAGTACTTC	CASSLGKGAYEQYF
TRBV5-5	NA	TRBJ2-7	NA	TGTGCCAGCAGCTTGGCCTACGAGCAGTACTTC	CASSLAYEQYF
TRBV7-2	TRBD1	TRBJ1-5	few	TGTGCCAGCAGCTTACTCGACAGGGCCTATAGCAATCAGCCCCAGCATTTT	CASSLLDRAYSNQPQHF
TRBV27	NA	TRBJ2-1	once	TGTGCCAGCAGTTTATCACTCACTAGTGTGCATGAGCAGTTCTTC	CASSLSLTSVHEQFF
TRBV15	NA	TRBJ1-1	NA	TGTGCCACCACCAAGAGAGGGCGGGCTGAGAACACTGAAGCTTTCTTT	CATTKRGRAENTEAFF
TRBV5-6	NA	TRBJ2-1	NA	TGTGCCAGCAGCCCCCTGGGGGGGGGGCCTAACAATGAGCAGTTCTTC	CASSPLGGGPNNEQFF
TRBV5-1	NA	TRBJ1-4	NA	TGCGCCAGCAGTCCCAGCAGGTTTAATGAAAAACTGTTTTTT	CASSPSRFNEKLFF
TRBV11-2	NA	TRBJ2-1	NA	TGTGCCAGCAGAAGCTTTCAGGGGGGATCCTACAATGAGCAGTTCTTC	CASRSFQGGSYNEQFF
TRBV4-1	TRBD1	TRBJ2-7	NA	TGCGCCAGCAGTCAAAGGACAGGGGGGTACGAGCAGTACTTC	CASSQRTGGYEQYF
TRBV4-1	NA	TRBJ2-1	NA	TGCGCCAGCAGCCAAGTAGACCTTTTCTCCTACAATGAGCAGTTCTTC	CASSQVDLFSYNEQFF
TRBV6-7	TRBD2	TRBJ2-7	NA	TGTGCCAGCACGCGGGGGGGTTCGTACGAGCAGTACTTC	CASTRGGSYEQYF
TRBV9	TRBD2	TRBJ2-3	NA	TGTGCCAGCAGCGTAGGACTAGCGGGAAGGCTAGATACGCAGTATTTT	CASSVGLAGRLDTQYF
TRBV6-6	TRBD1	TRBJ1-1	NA	TGTGCCAGCAGTTGGGACAGGACGAACACTGAAGCTTTCTTT	CASSWDRTNTEAFF
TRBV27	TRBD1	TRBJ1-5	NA	TGTGCCAGCAGTTTCTCCGGGACAGCTAATCAGCCCCAGCATTTT	CASSFSGTANQPQHF
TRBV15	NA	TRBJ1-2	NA	TGTGCCACCAGCGAGAGGACCAGGGCCTCTAACTATGGCTACACCTTC	CATSERTRASNYGYTF
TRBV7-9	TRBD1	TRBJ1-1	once	TGTGCCAGCAGCCCTACCGGGACAGCTTCTGAAGCTTTCTTT	CASSPTGTASEAFF
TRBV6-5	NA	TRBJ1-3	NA	TGTGCCAGCAGTTATTCGCCGATTCCTTCTGGAAACACCATATATTTT	CASSYSPIPSGNTIYF
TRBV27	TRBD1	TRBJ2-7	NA	TGTGCCAGCAGTCTGGACAGGGGGCGGGAGCAGTACTTC	CASSLDRGREQYF
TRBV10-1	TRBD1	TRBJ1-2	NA	TGCGCCAGTGAAGCTGACAGGGCTCATGGCTACACCTTC	CASEADRAHGYTF
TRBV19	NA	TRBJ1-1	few	TGTGCCAGTAGTATTCAGGACGTCATGAACACTGAAGCTTTCTTT	CASSIQDVMNTEAFF
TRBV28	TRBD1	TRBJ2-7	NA	TGTGCCAGCAGCCGAAGACAGGGCCCCGAGCAGTACTTC	CASSRRQGPEQYF
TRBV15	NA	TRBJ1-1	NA	TGTGCCACCAGCAGACCTAGACAGAACACTGAAGCTTTCTTT	CATSRPRQNTEAFF
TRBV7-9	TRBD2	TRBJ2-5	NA	TGTGCCAGCAGCTCCCCGACTAGCGGGTCGAATCAAGAGACCCAGTACTTC	CASSSPTSGSNQETQYF